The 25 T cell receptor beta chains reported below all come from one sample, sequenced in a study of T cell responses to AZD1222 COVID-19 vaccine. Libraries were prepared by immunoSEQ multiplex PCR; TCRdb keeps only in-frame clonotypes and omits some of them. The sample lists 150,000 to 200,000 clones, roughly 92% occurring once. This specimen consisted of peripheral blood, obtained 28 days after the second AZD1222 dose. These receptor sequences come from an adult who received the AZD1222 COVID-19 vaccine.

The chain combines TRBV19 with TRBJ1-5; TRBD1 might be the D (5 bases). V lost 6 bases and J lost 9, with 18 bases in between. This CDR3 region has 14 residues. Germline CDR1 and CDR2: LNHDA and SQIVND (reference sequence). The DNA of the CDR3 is TGTGCCAGTAGCAACCAACAGGCCGCGGGGCCCCAGCATTTT. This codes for CASSNQQAAGPQHF.

Here the CDR3 DNA reads TGTGCCAGCAGTGAAGCTAGCGGGGGCCCTTTCGGGGCGTTCTTC. Translating it yields CASSEASGGPFGAFF. The chain combines TRBV2 with TRBJ2-1, with 9 bases aligning to TRBD2. The CDR3 totals 15 residues. V shed 0 bases and J 15 bases; nucleotides not matched to a gene: 12. Germline loops: CDR1 SNHLY, CDR2 FYNNEI.

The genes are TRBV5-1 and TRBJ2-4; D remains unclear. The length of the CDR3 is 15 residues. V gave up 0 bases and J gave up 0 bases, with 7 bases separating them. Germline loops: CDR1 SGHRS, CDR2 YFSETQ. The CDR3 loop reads CASSLGEIAKNIQYF. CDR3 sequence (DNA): TGCGCCAGCAGCTTGGGAGAGATAGCCAAAAACATTCAGTACTTC. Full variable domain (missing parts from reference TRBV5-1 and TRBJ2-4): KAGVTQTPRYLIKTRGQQVTLSCSPISGHRSVSWYQQTPGQGLQFLFEYFSETQRNKGNFPGRFSGRQFSNSRSEMNVSTLELGDSALYLCASSLGEIAKNIQYFGAGTRLSVL.

CDR3 loop: CASSQVERGEDNEQFF. The CDR3 coding sequence is TGTGCCAGCAGCCAAGTGGAGCGGGGGGAGGACAATGAGCAGTTCTTC. The chain couples TRBV4-2 to TRBJ2-1; 9 bases are a match to TRBD2. After removal of 1 base from V and 5 bases from J, the junction contained 6 bases not matched to a gene. CDR3 length: 16 amino acids. Per germline, CDR1 LGHNA and CDR2 YNFKEQ.

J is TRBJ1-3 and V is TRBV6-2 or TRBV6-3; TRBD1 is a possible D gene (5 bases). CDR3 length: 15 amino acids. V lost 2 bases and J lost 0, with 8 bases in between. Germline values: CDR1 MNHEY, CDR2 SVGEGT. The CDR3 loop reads CASSYLGTSGNTIYF. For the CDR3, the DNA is TGTGCCAGCAGTTACCTCGGGACCTCTGGAAACACCATATATTTT.

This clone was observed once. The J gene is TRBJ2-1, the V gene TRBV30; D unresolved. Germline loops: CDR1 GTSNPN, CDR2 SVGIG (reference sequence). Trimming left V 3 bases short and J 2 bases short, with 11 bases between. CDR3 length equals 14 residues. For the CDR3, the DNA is TGTGCCTGGAGAGGCAGAGTCCCCTACAATGAGCAGTTCTTC. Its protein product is CAWRGRVPYNEQFF.

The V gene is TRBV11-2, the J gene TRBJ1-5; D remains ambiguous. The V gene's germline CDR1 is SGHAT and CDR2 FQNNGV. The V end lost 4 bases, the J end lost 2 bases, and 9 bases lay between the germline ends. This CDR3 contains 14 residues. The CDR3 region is CASSSGIRNQPQHF. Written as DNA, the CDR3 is TGTGCCAGCAGCTCCGGGATCCGCAATCAGCCCCAGCATTTT.

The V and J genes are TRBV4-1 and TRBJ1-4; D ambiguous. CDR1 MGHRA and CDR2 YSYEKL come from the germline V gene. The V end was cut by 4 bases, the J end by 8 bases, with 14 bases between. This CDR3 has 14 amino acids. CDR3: CASSPGPPREKLFF. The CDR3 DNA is TGCGCCAGCAGCCCTGGGCCCCCCCGGGAAAAACTGTTTTTT.

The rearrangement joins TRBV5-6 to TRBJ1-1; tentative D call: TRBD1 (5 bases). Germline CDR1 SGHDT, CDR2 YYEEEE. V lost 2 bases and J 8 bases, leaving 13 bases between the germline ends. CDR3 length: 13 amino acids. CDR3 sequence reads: CASSFPRQTEAFF. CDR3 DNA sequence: TGTGCCAGCAGCTTCCCCAGACAGACCGAAGCTTTCTTT. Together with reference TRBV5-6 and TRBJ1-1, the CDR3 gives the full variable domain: DAGVTQSPTHLIKTRGQQVTLRCSPKSGHDTVSWYQQALGQGPQFIFQYYEEEERQRGNFPDRFSGHQFPNYSSELNVNALLLGDSALYLCASSFPRQTEAFFGQGTRLTVV.

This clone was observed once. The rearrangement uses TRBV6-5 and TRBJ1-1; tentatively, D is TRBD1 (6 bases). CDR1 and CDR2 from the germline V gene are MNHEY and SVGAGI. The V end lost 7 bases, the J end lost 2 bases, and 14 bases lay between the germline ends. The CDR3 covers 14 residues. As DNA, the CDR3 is TGTGCCAGCATCCTGGGACACTCTAACACTGAAGCTTTCTTT. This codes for CASILGHSNTEAFF.

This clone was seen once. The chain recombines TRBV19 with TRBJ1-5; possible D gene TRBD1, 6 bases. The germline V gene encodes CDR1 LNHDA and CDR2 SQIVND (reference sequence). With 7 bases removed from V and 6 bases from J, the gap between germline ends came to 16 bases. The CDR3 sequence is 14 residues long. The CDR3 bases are TGTGCCAGTACCGTCCAGGGGATCGGTCAGCCCCAGCATTTT. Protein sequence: CASTVQGIGQPQHF.

CDR3 region: CASSPAGLLQETQYF. CDR3 DNA sequence: TGTGCCAGCAGCCCGGCGGGACTGTTACAAGAGACCCAGTACTTC. The chain carries TRBV7-7 and TRBJ2-5; the D gene is possibly TRBD2 (6 bases). CDR1 is SSHAT, CDR2 FNYEAQ, per germline (reference sequence). CDR3 length: 15 residues. V was cut by 5 bases and J by 2 bases, with 15 bases left in between.

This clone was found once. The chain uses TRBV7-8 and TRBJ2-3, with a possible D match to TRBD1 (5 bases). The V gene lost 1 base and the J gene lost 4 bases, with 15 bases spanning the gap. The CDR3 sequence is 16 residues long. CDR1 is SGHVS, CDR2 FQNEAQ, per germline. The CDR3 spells CASSLVLGFRADTQYF. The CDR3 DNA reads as TGTGCCAGCAGCTTAGTTCTAGGGTTCAGGGCAGATACGCAGTATTTT.

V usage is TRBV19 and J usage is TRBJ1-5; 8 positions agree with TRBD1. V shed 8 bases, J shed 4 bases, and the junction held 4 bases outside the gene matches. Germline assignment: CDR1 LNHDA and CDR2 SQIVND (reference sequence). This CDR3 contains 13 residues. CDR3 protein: CASHRGGNQPQHF. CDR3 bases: TGTGCCAGTCACAGGGGGGGGAATCAGCCCCAGCATTTT.

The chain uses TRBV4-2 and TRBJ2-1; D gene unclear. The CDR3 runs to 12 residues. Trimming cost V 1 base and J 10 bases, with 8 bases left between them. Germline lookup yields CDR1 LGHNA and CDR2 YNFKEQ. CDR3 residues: CASSQGRPEQFF. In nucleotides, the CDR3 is TGTGCCAGCAGCCAAGGCAGGCCGGAGCAGTTCTTC.

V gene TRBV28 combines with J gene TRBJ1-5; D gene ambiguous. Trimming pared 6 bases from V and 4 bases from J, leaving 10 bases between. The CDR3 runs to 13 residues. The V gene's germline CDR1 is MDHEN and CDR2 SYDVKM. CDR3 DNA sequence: TGTGCCAGCAGATGGAGGGAGAATCAGCCCCAGCATTTT. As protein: CASRWRENQPQHF.

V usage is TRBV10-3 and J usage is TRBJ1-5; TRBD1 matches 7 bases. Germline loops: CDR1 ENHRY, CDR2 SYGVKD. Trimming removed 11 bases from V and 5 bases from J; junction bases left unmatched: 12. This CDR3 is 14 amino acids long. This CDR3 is CASGGGRGDQPQHF. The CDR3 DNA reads TGTGCCTCGGGTGGGGGCAGGGGGGATCAGCCCCAGCATTTT.

The CDR3 here is CASSPTPKETQYF. In DNA, the CDR3 is TGTGCCAGCTCCCCCACCCCGAAAGAGACCCAGTACTTC. The chain uses TRBV12-3 or TRBV12-4 and TRBJ2-5; D unclear. The CDR3 is made up of 13 amino acids. The ends were cut back, 8 bases at V and 3 bases at J, with 13 bases in the middle.

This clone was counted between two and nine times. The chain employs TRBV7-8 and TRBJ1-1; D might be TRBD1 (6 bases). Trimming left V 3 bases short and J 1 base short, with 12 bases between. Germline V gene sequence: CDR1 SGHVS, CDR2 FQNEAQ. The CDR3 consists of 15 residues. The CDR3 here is CASSLNRASNTEAFF. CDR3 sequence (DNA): TGTGCCAGCAGCTTGAACAGGGCCTCGAACACTGAAGCTTTCTTT. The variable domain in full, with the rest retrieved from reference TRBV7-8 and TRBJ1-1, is GAGVSQSPRYKVAKRGQDVALRCDPISGHVSLFWYQQALGQGPEFLTYFQNEAQLDKSGLPSDRFFAERPEGSVSTLKIQRTQQEDSAVYLCASSLNRASNTEAFFGQGTRLTVV.

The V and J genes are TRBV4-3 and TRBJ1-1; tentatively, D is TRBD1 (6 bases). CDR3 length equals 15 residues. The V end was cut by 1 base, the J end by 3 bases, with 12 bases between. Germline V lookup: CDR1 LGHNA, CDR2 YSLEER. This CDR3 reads CASSQAARGDTEAFF. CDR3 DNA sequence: TGCGCCAGCAGCCAAGCAGCGAGGGGGGACACTGAAGCTTTCTTT.

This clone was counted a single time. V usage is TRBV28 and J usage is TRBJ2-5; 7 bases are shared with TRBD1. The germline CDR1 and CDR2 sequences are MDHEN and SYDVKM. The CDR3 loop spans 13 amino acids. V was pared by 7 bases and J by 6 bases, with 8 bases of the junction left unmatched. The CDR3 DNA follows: TGTGCCAGCACCTTAAACAGGGGTCAGACCCAGTACTTC. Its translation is CASTLNRGQTQYF.

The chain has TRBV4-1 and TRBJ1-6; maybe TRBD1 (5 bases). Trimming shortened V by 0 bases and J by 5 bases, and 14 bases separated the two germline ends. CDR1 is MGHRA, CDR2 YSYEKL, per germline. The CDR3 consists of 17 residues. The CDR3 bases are TGCGCCAGCAGCCAAGAGGGGGGAGAGAGAAATAATTCACCCCTCCACTTT. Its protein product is CASSQEGGERNNSPLHF.

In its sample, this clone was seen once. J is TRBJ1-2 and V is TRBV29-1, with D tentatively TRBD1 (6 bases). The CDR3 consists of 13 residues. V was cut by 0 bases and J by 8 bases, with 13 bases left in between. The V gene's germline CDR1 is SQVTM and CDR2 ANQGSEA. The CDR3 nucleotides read TGCAGCGTTGAAGATCTTTATAGGGGGGGCTACACCTTC. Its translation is CSVEDLYRGGYTF.

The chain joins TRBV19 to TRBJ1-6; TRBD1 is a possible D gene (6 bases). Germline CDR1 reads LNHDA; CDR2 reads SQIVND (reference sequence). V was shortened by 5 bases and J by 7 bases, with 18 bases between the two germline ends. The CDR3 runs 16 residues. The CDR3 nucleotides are TGTGCCAGTAGTGGGTGGGGACCCACAGGGAATTCACCCCTCCACTTT. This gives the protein CASSGWGPTGNSPLHF.

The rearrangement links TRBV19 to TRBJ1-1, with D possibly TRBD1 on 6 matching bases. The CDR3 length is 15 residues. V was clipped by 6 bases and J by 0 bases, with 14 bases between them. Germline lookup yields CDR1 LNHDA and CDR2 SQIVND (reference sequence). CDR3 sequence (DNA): TGTGCCAGTAGCGCCGGACCAGGGGTGAACACTGAAGCTTTCTTT. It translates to CASSAGPGVNTEAFF. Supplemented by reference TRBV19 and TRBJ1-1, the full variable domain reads DGGITQSPKYLFRKEGQNVTLSCEQNLNHDAMYWYRQDPGQGLRLIYYSQIVNDFQKGDIAEGYSVSREKKESFPLTVTSAQKNPTAFYLCASSAGPGVNTEAFFGQGTRLTVV.